Listed below are T cell receptor beta chains from one sample, sequenced in a study of T cell repertoires in cytomegalovirus infection. TCRdb re-analysed the reads in MiXCR, keeping a single row per CDR3 protein. The top ten hold around 2.6% of the sample, which has about 300,000 distinct CDR3 sequences, around 10% seen once. The sample consisted of PBMCs. These receptors all stem from a human donor in good health (CMV status not recorded). Some clones in this sample may be carry-over from other donors' samples. The CDR3 runs from the conserved cysteine through the conserved F or W. Fields, in order: D gene, J gene, clone size, V gene, CDR3 protein, CDR3 DNA. A D gene is named only where the DNA matches it firmly. The listing skips clone size in some rows; elsewhere it reads once, few, many or a size class.

>NA|TRBJ1-1|many|TRBV11-3
CASSLTEVTEAFF
TGTGCCAGCAGCCTAACTGAGGTCACTGAAGCTTTCTTT
>TRBD1|TRBJ1-6|many|TRBV7-2
CASSAGGTYNSPLHF
TGTGCCAGCAGCGCAGGGGGAACCTATAATTCACCCCTCCACTTT
>NA|TRBJ2-4|many|TRBV7-2
CASSHLRQLTAKNIQYF
TGTGCCAGCAGCCATCTCCGACAGCTAACAGCCAAAAACATTCAGTACTTC
>TRBD2|TRBJ2-4|once|TRBV20-1
CRATAGTSVQNIQYF
TGCAGAGCCACGGCCGGGACTAGTGTTCAAAACATTCAGTACTTC
>TRBD2|TRBJ2-5|NA|TRBV20-1
CSAFLAGGKTQYF
TGCAGTGCGTTTCTGGCGGGGGGGAAGACCCAGTACTTC
>TRBD1|TRBJ2-3|many|TRBV7-8
CASSPAAGTGGVDTQYF
TGTGCCAGCAGCCCCGCAGCCGGGACAGGGGGTGTAGATACGCAGTATTTT
>TRBD1|TRBJ1-1|few|TRBV20-1
CSATPQGATEAFF
TGCAGTGCTACACCTCAGGGGGCTACTGAAGCTTTCTTT
>NA|TRBJ1-5|few|TRBV15
CATSRDRGGGGSQPQHF
TGTGCCACCAGCAGAGATCGAGGCGGGGGAGGGAGTCAGCCCCAGCATTTT
>NA|TRBJ2-7|many|TRBV6-1
CASKFGRGTYEQYF
TGTGCCAGCAAGTTTGGTAGGGGTACCTACGAGCAGTACTTC
>NA|TRBJ1-4|many|TRBV5-6
CASSSFRGLPEKLFF
TGTGCCAGCAGCAGTTTCAGGGGCCTCCCTGAAAAACTGTTTTTT
>NA|TRBJ1-2|many|TRBV7-2
CASSPREEGLLDGYTF
TGTGCCAGCAGCCCGCGGGAAGAGGGGCTCTTGGATGGCTACACCTTC
>NA|TRBJ1-5|many|TRBV7-2
CASSLEGRQPQHF
TGTGCCAGCAGCTTAGAAGGTCGGCAGCCCCAGCATTTT
>NA|TRBJ2-2|many|TRBV29-1
CSVGGPSGTPTGELFF
TGCAGCGTCGGGGGCCCTAGCGGAACCCCCACCGGGGAGCTGTTTTTT
>NA|TRBJ1-5|NA|TRBV6-2/TRBV6-3
CASTLAGYQPQHF
TGTGCCAGCACTCTAGCCGGGTATCAGCCCCAGCATTTT
>NA|TRBJ2-3|NA|TRBV18
CASSPQTSSTDTQYF
TGTGCCAGCTCACCACAGACCTCTAGCACAGATACGCAGTATTTT
>NA|TRBJ1-1|NA|TRBV19
CASSIGGTEVFF
TGTGCCAGTAGTATAGGAGGCACTGAAGTTTTCTTT
>TRBD1|TRBJ2-5|NA|TRBV5-4
CASSLATQGAQETQYF
TGTGCCAGCAGCTTGGCCACACAGGGGGCCCAAGAGACCCAGTACTTC
>TRBD2|TRBJ2-2|many|TRBV4-2
CASSQLAGGSNTGELFF
TGTGCCAGCAGCCAATTAGCGGGGGGATCGAACACCGGGGAGCTGTTTTTT
>NA|TRBJ2-1|many|TRBV7-2
CASSLQGWIDNEQFF
TGTGCCAGCAGCCTACAGGGCTGGATCGACAATGAGCAGTTCTTC
>NA|TRBJ2-1|many|TRBV14
CASSFGRNSYNEQFF
TGTGCCAGCAGCTTCGGGCGTAACTCCTACAATGAGCAGTTCTTC
>TRBD2|TRBJ2-1|NA|TRBV28
CASSLLASGGVGSYNEQFF
TGTGCCAGCAGTTTACTGGCTAGCGGGGGGGTCGGGTCCTACAATGAGCAGTTCTTC
>NA|TRBJ2-7|many|TRBV5-4
CASSSGTLPYEQYF
TGTGCCAGCAGTTCCGGGACTCTGCCCTACGAGCAGTACTTC
>NA|TRBJ2-6|many|TRBV7-8
CASTRRLLNSGANVLTF
TGTGCCAGCACCCGGAGGTTATTAAACTCTGGGGCCAACGTCCTGACTTTC
>NA|TRBJ1-5|NA|TRBV5-1
CASSFTGTNEPQHF
TGCGCCAGCAGCTTTACAGGGACTAATGAACCCCAGCATTTT
>TRBD1|TRBJ1-1|NA|TRBV19
CASTWDSPNTEAFF
TGTGCCAGCACCTGGGACAGTCCAAACACTGAAGCTTTCTTT
>NA|TRBJ2-2|many|TRBV6-2/TRBV6-3
CASSWTGTATGELFF
TGTGCCAGCAGTTGGACCGGGACGGCGACCGGGGAGCTGTTTTTT
>NA|TRBJ2-3|many|TRBV5-4
CASSQTTDTQYF
TGTGCCAGCAGCCAGACCACAGATACGCAGTATTTT
>TRBD2|TRBJ2-2|NA|TRBV29-1
CSVGYSGGAGELLF
TGCAGCGTTGGTTATAGCGGGGGGGCCGGGGAGCTGCTTTTT
>NA|TRBJ2-7|few|TRBV12-3/TRBV12-4
CASSLPGADEQYF
TGTGCCAGCAGTTTGCCAGGGGCGGACGAGCAGTACTTC
>NA|TRBJ2-6|NA|TRBV10-3
CAISESFTTGANVLTF
TGTGCCATCAGTGAGTCGTTCACCACGGGGGCCAACGTCCTGACTTTC
>TRBD2|TRBJ2-1|many|TRBV19
CASRGTSGAYNEQFF
TGTGCCAGTAGGGGGACTAGCGGGGCCTACAATGAGCAGTTCTTC
>NA|TRBJ1-5|many|TRBV28
CASTATGSNQPQHF
TGTGCCAGCACGGCGACGGGAAGCAATCAGCCCCAGCATTTT
>TRBD2|TRBJ2-5|many|TRBV11-2
CASSPLRGLAAQETQYF
TGTGCCAGCAGCCCGCTCCGGGGCCTAGCGGCACAAGAGACCCAGTACTTC
>NA|TRBJ2-1|NA|TRBV7-9
CASSTQGGFNIHMDSYNEQFF
TGTGCCAGCAGCACTCAAGGGGGATTCAACATACACATGGACTCCTACAATGAGCAGTTCTTC
>TRBD1|TRBJ2-3|many|TRBV6-5
CASSTRQGWGTDTQYF
TGTGCCAGCAGTACCAGACAGGGGTGGGGCACAGATACGCAGTATTTT
>NA|TRBJ2-5|few|TRBV20-1
CSARDPSRETQYF
TGCAGTGCTAGAGATCCGTCTAGAGAGACCCAGTACTTC
>NA|TRBJ1-1|few|TRBV4-3
CASSLEGGLEAFF
TGCGCCAGCAGCCTTGAAGGGGGTCTTGAAGCTTTCTTT